Below, one TCR beta chain is given with its context. The CDR3 runs to 14 residues. Germline V CDR1 and CDR2: DFQATT, SNEGSKA (reference sequence). Reprocessing the 5' RACE reads, TCRdb reports a single entry for every CDR3 protein and omits DNA. In total, the table holds 330,000 or so distinct CDR3 sequences. These data come from a study of monozygotic twins with inflammatory bowel disease. V is TRBV20-1 and J is TRBJ2-7; TCRdb picks TRBD2, but there is no DNA to check that call. The receptor was isolated from a human donor with ulcerative colitis or Crohn's disease, or a healthy co-twin of an affected twin (not recorded which). The sample comprised blood. The CDR3 loop reads CSAGGLPSFLEQYF.